The subject of this entry is one T cell receptor beta chain. Its recognized antigen is unknown. The sample holds no much larger clone one base away, and base qualities are not on file. The data originate from a study of cytomegalovirus exposure and HLA in healthy donors (dated by TCRdb to 2016 to 2017). A note on the overall study: According to an earlier analysis of around 600 of the donors, about 179 million T cells yielded over 100 million unique TCR beta sequences and 276 Gb of sequence data. About 320 gigabases of sequencing data and 70 million to 100 million unique TCR sequences were included in an early release covering 500 to 750 HLA-typed donors. The genetic ancestry cluster associated with self-reported Caucasian donors included 81% of the roughly 400 genotyped donors. The study aimed to test whether cataloging public T cell receptors could reveal signatures of past pathogen exposure. The T cell repertoires of several hundred subjects were profiled by immunosequencing and related to cytomegalovirus serostatus. A separate validation cohort of 100 to 150 different subjects was used in addition to the approximately 700-subject first cohort. The study combined high-throughput TCR immunosequencing, statistical association of individual TCRs with disease status, and machine learning to predict cytomegalovirus infection status. A later analysis re-examined previously published TCR beta repertoires from more than 650 donors and added high-resolution HLA genotyping to investigate patterns of TCR occurrence. In the later analysis, no new phenotypic data were used to find candidate immune exposures; instead, reliance was placed on TCR beta sequences and their occurrence across donors. In an earlier analysis of 587 of the donors, high-throughput TCR beta sequencing was used to judge whether each TCR beta V gene segment behaved as functional or pseudogenic. Donor age, sex, ethnicity and CMV serostatus were compiled alongside the repertoire data. Genome-wide SNP genotypes for about three fifths of the roughly 670 donors were used in a later genetic analysis, which treated that subset as a discovery cohort. All discovery cohort repertoires had been generated on a single sequencing platform. Class I and class II HLA loci were covered by the typing at four-digit resolution. Typing coverage varied by locus: roughly 620-640 donors for A, B, C, DRB1 and DQB1; under 550 for DQA1; 606 for DPA1; about 450 for DPB1. Because of strong linkage in the cohort, roughly 5 DR-DQ haplotypes were treated as single units for association and clustering. Among 300 to 450 genotyped donors of the cohort, an average of 235,054 unique TCR beta nucleotide sequences were sequenced per donor, around a sixth of them non-productive.

To prepare the library, the immunoSEQ multiplex PCR assay was applied. For the multiplex PCR, a mixture combining 60 forward primers for TCR Vbeta segments and 13 reverse primers for TCR Jbeta segments was used. The CDR3 region of rearranged TCR beta genes was amplified from genomic DNA with a multiplex PCR assay. On the Illumina HiSeq System, the amplified TCR beta libraries were sequenced as 87-base-pair reads. The original methods were these. A later analysis tallied roughly 80 million unique TCR beta chains across the 550 to 850 repertoires, and roughly 11 million of those chains were shared by two or more donors. A nearest-neighbor algorithm error-corrected the raw reads and collapsed the reads into unique sequences, merging closely related sequences to remove PCR and sequencing errors. To assign V, D and J gene segments, CDR3 sequences were aligned to IMGT reference sequences. For a sequence to be retained, at least a six-nucleotide match to both a V gene segment and a J gene segment was required. Rearrangements were classified as productive when the CDR3 lacked stop codons and remained in frame with V and J, and all other rearrangements were classified as non-productive. Following IMGT convention, CDR3 was defined as the stretch from the second conserved V-encoded cysteine to the conserved J-encoded phenylalanine. Sequences without an unambiguous match to a single V gene segment were excluded from the earlier analysis of almost 600 of the donors. In an earlier analysis of 587 of the donors, V segments were called functional above 56.7% productive rearrangements and were called segregating when the between-donor standard deviation exceeded 5%. A statistical classification framework was developed to diagnose cytomegalovirus status using the catalog of TCR beta chain sequences. V and J gene assignment, in a later analysis, came from comparing TCR nucleotide sequences with IMGT/GENE-DB human TR gene sequences. In a later analysis, CDR3 sequences and most-parsimonious VDJ recombination scenarios were assigned using the TCRdist pipeline. In a later analysis, every TCR beta chain was defined by the combination of its CDR3 amino acid sequence and its V-gene family, and reads without a unique V-gene family were dropped. In a later analysis, nearly 600 highly shared, low-generation-probability nucleotide sequences were removed to address suspected cross-contamination and a sequencing artifact. In a later analysis, a clonal expansion index for each public chain was calculated from normalized within-repertoire ranks of inferred template counts. A later analysis computed generation probabilities with a VDJ recombination model fitted to out-of-frame rearrangements, and checked the results against IGoR. In a later analysis, TCR-TCR, TCR-HLA and TCR-CMV co-occurrence was scored with hypergeometric tests, and a repertoire-size bias correction was applied to TCR pairs. In a later analysis, false discovery rates were estimated by permuting HLA or CMV assignments 20 times. In a later analysis, co-occurring TCRs were grouped with DBSCAN, and TCRdist sequence similarity was added when clustering was performed within HLA-allele-positive subsets. Repertoires with fewer than 30,000 or more than 120,000 public chains were left out of co-occurrence clustering, as were about five repertoires with anomalous nucleotide sharing. TCRdb's version of the immuneACCESS table is confined to in-frame rearrangements and falls short of the full clone set. An unresolved V gene accounts for under half of the shortfall where checked; the remainder is of unknown origin. From that table come the V and J calls and clone size; the DNA was used to work out D and trimming. The sample includes roughly 180,000 clones, with around 85% observed a single time. The biggest ten clones account for almost 9.5% of the sample.

The paper's findings and limits, for the study overall: In this cohort, only TCR beta chains were sequenced, and detectable features were limited by the absence of alpha or paired-chain data. A group of highly shared sequence variants was considered likely to be a technical artifact of the sequencing pipeline. A total of around 150 TCR beta chains were listed by the study as associated with cytomegalovirus. According to a later analysis, most CMV-associated TCR beta chains appeared to be HLA-restricted, and the HLA associations seemed to be driven largely by CMV exposure. Strong co-occurrence of HLA alleles, especially DR and DQ, made assigning TCR associations to individual alleles difficult. About 17 rarely observed V segments, including chromosome 9 orphons, were excluded from the earlier analysis of several hundred of the donors because counts were too low. While some public TCRs were present in many individuals, most TCR sequences turned up only very rarely across donors. An earlier analysis of approximately 590 of the donors showed that most TCR beta V segments appeared in productive rearrangements either about 87% or about 30% of the time, which broadly matched IMGT annotations. Because HLA typing was missing for some donors at each locus, association tests included only the typed subset. A further reported finding was that TCR beta sequences accurately predicted the HLA-A and HLA-B alleles for most subjects in the first cohort. In a later analysis, several top co-occurrence clusters were reported to appear linked to parvovirus B19, influenza, CMV and Epstein-Barr virus. A few of the identified cytomegalovirus-associated TCR beta chains were confirmed in vitro to be specific for cytomegalovirus antigens. Some IMGT-functional V segments, including TRBV6-2 and TRBV6-3, could not be told apart with the 87-base-pair reads, so those segments were excluded. In a later analysis, HLA-associated TCR beta chains were found to be more clonally expanded and to have lower generation probabilities than equally common non-associated chains. An association between a missense DCLRE1C variant and V-gene and J-gene trimming of TCR beta chains was found in a later genetic analysis and replicated in an independent cohort. Linkage disequilibrium might explain the correlated functional status among segregating V segments, but an unknown experimental factor could not be ruled out. In a later analysis, the rate of TCR association differed among HLA loci, with DRB1 alleles having the most associated TCRs and HLA-C alleles having the fewest. Presence/absence analyses assumed roughly uniform sequencing depth across donors, an assumption that may not hold. A later genetic analysis reported fewer N-insertions in productive TCRs among donors in an Asian-associated ancestry cluster than the roughly 650-donor mean. A later analysis associated about 17,000 TCR beta sequences with specific HLA alleles at a false discovery rate of 0.05. Immune exposure information for the cohort was limited to CMV serostatus. According to the authors, the approach could potentially be generalized to other disease states and immunological phenotypes. The classifier was reported to diagnose cytomegalovirus status with high specificity and sensitivity in both the original cohort and the validation cohort.

The cohort was made up of 666 healthy bone marrow donors. At the time of sampling, every cohort member was nominally healthy, though immune exposures that went unrecorded were likely present. The donor tested CMV seropositive and was one of the 289 seropositive cohort members. A peripheral blood sample was provided by each donor, and peripheral blood mononuclear cells were used for TCR beta sequencing. Genomic DNA was extracted from the blood cell samples with the Qiagen DNeasy Blood Extraction Kit. After removal of 5 bases from V and 2 bases from J, the junction retains 9 bases not matched to a gene. The CDR3 holds 15 amino acids from the cysteine to the phenylalanine. The retained sequence is limited to the CDR3, 45 bases, with the frame set at the first base. The germline V gene provides CDR1 SGHVS and CDR2 FNYEAQ.

The source material was PBMCs. The TCR comes from a man aged 18 to 30 in good health and CMV-seropositive. The rearranged chain carries TRBV7-6 and TRBJ2-7; 7 middle bases align to TRBD1. The CDR3 region: CASSKGRTGTYEQYF. In nucleotides, the sequence is TGTGCCAGCAGCAAGGGACGGACAGGCACCTACGAGCAGTACTTC.